Below are 2 T cell receptor beta chains sequenced from a single sample in a study of human T cells and chemical hapten exposure (dated by TCRdb to the early 2020s). Library preparation was by RACE. The sequencer listed for this sample is NextSeq 500. The public reads were reprocessed in TCRdb via fastp at Q25 and MiXCR, keeping in-frame beta chains. Identical CDR3 proteins give one entry, which carries the most common genes and DNA. The sample table lists about 96,000 distinct CDR3 sequences, 7% to 10% of them with a count of one. About 2% of the sample lies in the top ten. The sample's time point label, decoded: patch test 2, 6 weeks after DPC sensitization. What this sample's treatment or condition label stands for: therapeutic diphenylcyclopropenone sensitization with weekly scalp DPC. Source: whole blood, taken in connection with sensitization to the hapten diphenylcyclopropenone (DPC). All receptors derive from a middle-aged woman with alopecia areata. Some clones in this sample may be carry-over from other donors' samples.

In this sample, this clonotype turned up many times. CDR3 region: CASRTQDTQYF. The CDR3 DNA is TGTGCCAGCCGGACTCAAGATACGCAGTATTTT. The chain joins TRBV28 to TRBJ2-3; D might be TRBD2 (5 bases). Germline V gene data show CDR1 as MDHEN and CDR2 as SYDVKM. This CDR3 is 11 amino acids long. The V gene lost 8 bases and the J gene lost 5 bases, with 8 bases spanning the gap.

The table lists this clonotype with many counts. The genes are TRBV27 and TRBJ2-5, with D possibly matching TRBD2 (5 bases). V dropped 5 bases and J dropped 1 base, with 17 bases sitting between them. The CDR3 is 16 residues long. In germline, CDR1 is MNHEY, CDR2 SMNVEV (reference sequence). CDR3 nucleotides: TGTGCCAGCAGTCCCCACTACTCTAGCCGCCAAGAGACCCAGTACTTC. Translation: CASSPHYSSRQETQYF.